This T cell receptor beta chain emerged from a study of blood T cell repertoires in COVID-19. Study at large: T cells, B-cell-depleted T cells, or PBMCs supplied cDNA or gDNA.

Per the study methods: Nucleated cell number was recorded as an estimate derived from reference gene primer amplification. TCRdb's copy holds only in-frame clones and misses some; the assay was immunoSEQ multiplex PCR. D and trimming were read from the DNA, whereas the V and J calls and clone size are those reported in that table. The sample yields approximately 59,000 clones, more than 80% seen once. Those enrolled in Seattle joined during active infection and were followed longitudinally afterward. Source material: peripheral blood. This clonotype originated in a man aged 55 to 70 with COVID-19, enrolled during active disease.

CDR3 DNA: TGCGCCAGCAGCCAAGTTGGGGGGATTGGTGAAAAACTGTTTTTT. Translated: CASSQVGGIGEKLFF. The chain has TRBV4-1 and TRBJ1-4, with D possibly being TRBD1 (5 bases). V gave up 1 base and J gave up 7 bases, with 13 bases separating them. Germline values: CDR1 MGHRA, CDR2 YSYEKL. CDR3 length: 15 amino acids.